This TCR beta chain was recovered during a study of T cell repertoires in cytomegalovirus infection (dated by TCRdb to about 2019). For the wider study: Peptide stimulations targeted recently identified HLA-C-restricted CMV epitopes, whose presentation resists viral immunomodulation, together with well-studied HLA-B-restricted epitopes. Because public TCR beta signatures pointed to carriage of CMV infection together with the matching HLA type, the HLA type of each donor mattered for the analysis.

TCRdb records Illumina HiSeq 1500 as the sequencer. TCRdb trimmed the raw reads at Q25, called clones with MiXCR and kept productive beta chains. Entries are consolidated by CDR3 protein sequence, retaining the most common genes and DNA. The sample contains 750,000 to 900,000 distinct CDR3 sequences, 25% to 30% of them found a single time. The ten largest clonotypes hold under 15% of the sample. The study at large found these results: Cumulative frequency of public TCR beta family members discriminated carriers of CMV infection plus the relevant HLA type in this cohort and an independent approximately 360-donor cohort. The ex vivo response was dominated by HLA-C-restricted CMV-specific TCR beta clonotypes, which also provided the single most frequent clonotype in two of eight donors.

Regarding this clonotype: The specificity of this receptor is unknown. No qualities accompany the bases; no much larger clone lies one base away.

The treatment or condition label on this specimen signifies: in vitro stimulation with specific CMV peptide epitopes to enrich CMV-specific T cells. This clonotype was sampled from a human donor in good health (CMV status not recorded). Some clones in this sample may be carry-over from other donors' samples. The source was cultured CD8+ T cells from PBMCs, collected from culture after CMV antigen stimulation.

The nucleotides read TGTGCCAGCAGCTCGCGTAAGGAGCTTGAAGCTTTCTTT. This is translated as CASSSRKELEAFF. The chain joins TRBV7-9 to TRBJ1-1; the D gene remains uncertain. CDR1 is given as SEHNR and CDR2 as FQNEAQ, both from the germline V gene (reference sequence). V is cut by 4 bases and J by 7 bases, and the space between the germline ends is 13 bases. Including the terminal cysteine and phenylalanine, the CDR3 comprises 13 residues. Only the CDR3 region is kept as DNA, spanning 39 bases read in frame from base 1.